This TCR beta chain was sequenced during a study of cytomegalovirus exposure and HLA in healthy donors. Study observations and caveats: Later analysis reportedly placed an Asian-associated ancestry cluster below the roughly 680-donor mean in N-insertions. The study flagged about 150 TCR beta chains as cytomegalovirus-associated. Most of the TCR beta V segments (in an earlier analysis) were productive either about 87% or about 30% of the time. The later analysis indicated that the majority of CMV-associated TCR beta chains appeared HLA-restricted.

Researchers ran the PCR with 60 Vbeta and 13 Jbeta primers. Data came from immunoSEQ multiplex PCR; TCRdb stores just in-frame clones and leaves some out. In the table there are more than 140,000 clones, 60% to 80% of which are singletons. Trimming cost V 3 bases and J 8 bases, with 16 bases left between them. The V gene's germline CDR1 is KGHSH and CDR2 LQKENI. The CDR3 has 15 amino acids. Concerning this clone itself: The antigen is not known.

The sequenced material came from PBMCs. The receptor's source is a male donor in good health and CMV-seronegative. J is TRBJ1-4 and V is TRBV18; D is perhaps TRBD1 (6 bases). CDR3 nucleotide sequence: TGTGCCAGCTCACCTCGGACAGATGCGGGCGAAAAACTGTTTTTT. This encodes CASSPRTDAGEKLFF. The variable domain in full, with the rest retrieved from reference TRBV18 and TRBJ1-4, is NAGVMQNPRHLVRRRGQEARLRCSPMKGHSHVYWYRQLPEEGLKFMVYLQKENIIDESGMPKERFSAEFPKEGPSILRIQQVVRGDSAAYFCASSPRTDAGEKLFFGSGTQLSVL.